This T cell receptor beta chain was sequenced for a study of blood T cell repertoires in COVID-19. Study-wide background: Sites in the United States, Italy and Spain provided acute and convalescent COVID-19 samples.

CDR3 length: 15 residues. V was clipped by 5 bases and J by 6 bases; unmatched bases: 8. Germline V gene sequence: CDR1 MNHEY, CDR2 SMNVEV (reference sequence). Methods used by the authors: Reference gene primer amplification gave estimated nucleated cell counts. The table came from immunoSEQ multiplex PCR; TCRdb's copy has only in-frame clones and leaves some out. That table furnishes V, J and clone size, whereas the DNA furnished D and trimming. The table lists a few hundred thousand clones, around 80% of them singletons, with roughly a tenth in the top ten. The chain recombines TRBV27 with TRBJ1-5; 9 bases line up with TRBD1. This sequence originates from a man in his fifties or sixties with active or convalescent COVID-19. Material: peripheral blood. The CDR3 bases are TGTGCCAGCAGTCGGACAGGGGCCCACGGTCAGCCCCAGCATTTT. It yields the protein CASSRTGAHGQPQHF.